These T cell receptor beta chains were read from a single sample in a study of T cell responses to AZD1222 COVID-19 vaccine. The table came from immunoSEQ multiplex PCR; TCRdb's copy has only in-frame clones and leaves some out. The table includes tens of thousands of clones, roughly 86% detected once. The source was peripheral blood, collected 28 days after the second AZD1222 dose. These receptors were obtained from an adult who received the AZD1222 COVID-19 vaccine. The CDR3 runs from the conserved cysteine through the conserved F or W. Fields, in order: clone size, V gene, D gene, J gene, CDR3 protein, CDR3 DNA. D genes are given only for firm matches. Size values are once, few and many counts, or a class for expanded clones, and some rows have none.

>-|TRBV15|-|TRBJ2-6
CATSRVGASVSGANVLTF
TGTGCCACCAGCAGAGTGGGGGCTAGCGTCTCTGGGGCCAACGTCCTGACTTTC
>-|TRBV3-1/TRBV3-2|-|TRBJ2-7
CASSPQSGPSYEQYF
TGTGCCAGCAGCCCCCAGAGCGGGCCTTCCTACGAGCAGTACTTC
>-|TRBV19|-|TRBJ2-1
CASSMKNNEQFF
TGTGCCAGTAGTATGAAAAACAATGAGCAGTTCTTC
>-|TRBV24-1|-|TRBJ2-3
CATSDLSTDTQYF
TGTGCCACCAGTGACCTAAGTACAGATACGCAGTATTTT
>-|TRBV28|-|TRBJ1-1
CASSLWPLRTEAFF
TGTGCCAGCAGTTTATGGCCCCTTCGGACTGAAGCTTTCTTT
>-|TRBV11-2|-|TRBJ2-1
CASSLVPGKGNEQFF
TGTGCCAGCAGCTTAGTTCCGGGAAAGGGGAATGAGCAGTTCTTC
>-|TRBV5-1|-|TRBJ2-1
CASSLGLSSYNEQFF
TGCGCCAGCAGCTTGGGCCTAAGCTCCTACAATGAGCAGTTCTTC
>-|TRBV10-1|-|TRBJ2-7
CASSESAAADEQYF
TGCGCCAGCAGTGAGTCGGCAGCGGCCGACGAGCAGTACTTC
>-|TRBV6-2/TRBV6-3|-|TRBJ1-2
CASSYGQRTSYGYTF
TGTGCCAGCAGTTACGGGCAGCGGACAAGCTATGGCTACACCTTC
>-|TRBV5-1|TRBD1|TRBJ1-6
CASSGTENSPLHF
TGCGCCAGCAGCGGGACAGAAAATTCACCCCTCCACTTT
>-|TRBV27|-|TRBJ2-3
CASRQGGTDTQYF
TGTGCCAGCAGACAGGGTGGCACAGATACGCAGTATTTT
>-|TRBV29-1|TRBD1|TRBJ1-2
CSAIGTDYGYTF
TGCAGCGCCATAGGGACAGACTATGGCTACACCTTC
>-|TRBV24-1|TRBD1|TRBJ2-3
CATSDLWRDRGWYF
TGTGCCACCAGTGATTTGTGGCGGGACAGGGGCTGGTATTTT
>-|TRBV15|TRBD1|TRBJ1-3
CATSRGTGRLSGNTIYF
TGTGCCACCAGCAGGGGGACAGGACGACTCTCTGGAAACACCATATATTTT
>-|TRBV4-3|-|TRBJ2-1
CASSQDLAGEQFF
TGCGCCAGCAGCCAAGATCTCGCAGGTGAGCAGTTCTTC
>few|TRBV11-2|-|TRBJ2-5
CASSLEFGDPLDF
TGTGCCAGCAGCTTAGAGTTTGGGGACCCCTTGGACTTC
>-|TRBV28|TRBD2|TRBJ2-7
CASSLGLAGLAYEQYF
TGTGCCAGCAGTTTGGGACTAGCGGGATTAGCGTACGAGCAGTACTTC
>once|TRBV6-2/TRBV6-3|TRBD2|TRBJ2-7
CASSYGGTRYYEQYF
TGTGCCAGCAGTTATGGCGGGACTAGATACTACGAGCAGTACTTC
>-|TRBV27|-|TRBJ1-5
CASREGPGSNQPQHF
TGTGCCAGCAGGGAGGGCCCAGGGAGCAATCAGCCCCAGCATTTT
>-|TRBV6-4|-|TRBJ2-1
CASSDSGGYNEQFF
TGTGCCAGCAGTGACTCGGGGGGCTACAATGAGCAGTTCTTC
>few|TRBV7-8|-|TRBJ2-7
CASSKLRTSYEQYF
TGTGCCAGCAGCAAATTGAGGACTTCCTACGAGCAGTACTTC
>-|TRBV5-1|-|TRBJ2-7
CASSKQVSSYEQYF
TGCGCCAGCAGCAAACAGGTATCCAGCTACGAGCAGTACTTC
>once|TRBV11-2|-|TRBJ1-5
CASSLDTYSNQPQHF
TGTGCCAGCAGCTTGGACACCTATAGCAATCAGCCCCAGCATTTT
>-|TRBV7-2|-|TRBJ2-2
CASSSIARRMITGELFF
TGTGCCAGCAGCTCAATTGCCCGGAGGATGATCACCGGGGAGCTGTTTTTT
>-|TRBV5-1|-|TRBJ1-2
CASSLPSGGVGSYGYTF
TGCGCCAGCAGCTTGCCCAGCGGGGGCGTGGGAAGTTATGGCTACACCTTC
>-|TRBV5-1|-|TRBJ2-1
CASTVMGSNEQFF
TGCGCCAGCACGGTTATGGGCTCCAATGAGCAGTTCTTC
>few|TRBV4-3|-|TRBJ1-1
CASSQVAANTEAFF
TGCGCCAGCAGCCAAGTGGCAGCCAACACTGAAGCTTTCTTT
>-|TRBV19|TRBD1|TRBJ1-1
CASSKQGSGEAFF
TGTGCCAGTAGTAAACAGGGGAGCGGTGAAGCTTTCTTT
>-|TRBV4-2|-|TRBJ1-4
CASSQDAGGGDNEKLFF
TGTGCCAGCAGCCAAGACGCGGGGGGTGGAGATAATGAAAAACTGTTTTTT
>-|TRBV5-1|TRBD2|TRBJ2-2
CASSLAGAGGGELFF
TGCGCCAGCAGCTTGGCCGGGGCGGGGGGCGGGGAGCTGTTTTTT
>-|TRBV24-1|-|TRBJ2-7
CATRSSWTDSYEQYF
TGTGCCACCAGGTCGTCCTGGACGGACTCCTACGAGCAGTACTTC
>-|TRBV7-2|TRBD2|TRBJ2-5
CASSRGLARGTQYF
TGTGCCAGCAGCCGTGGACTAGCGAGAGGTACCCAGTACTTC
>-|TRBV4-1|TRBD1|TRBJ2-7
CASSPGDRRNYEQYF
TGCGCCAGCAGCCCGGGGGACAGGCGAAATTACGAGCAGTACTTC
>-|TRBV19|-|TRBJ2-2
CASSIQEGPNTGELFF
TGTGCCAGTAGTATTCAGGAAGGACCAAACACCGGGGAGCTGTTTTTT
>-|TRBV7-2|TRBD1|TRBJ1-1
CASSPPTGGHTEAFF
TGTGCCAGCAGTCCACCGACAGGGGGTCACACTGAAGCTTTCTTT
>-|TRBV27|-|TRBJ1-3
CASSPRGAGNTIYF
TGTGCCAGCAGCCCGAGAGGGGCCGGAAACACCATATATTTT
>once|TRBV27|-|TRBJ2-1
CASRPGDSSSYNEQFF
TGTGCCAGCAGGCCCGGGGACTCCAGCTCCTACAATGAGCAGTTCTTC
>few|TRBV14|TRBD1|TRBJ2-7
CASSQDGSSRQGPSSYEQYF
TGTGCCAGCAGCCAAGATGGGTCCTCAAGACAGGGGCCTAGCTCCTACGAGCAGTACTTC
>-|TRBV28|-|TRBJ1-2
CASSEGTDNYGYTF
TGTGCCAGCAGTGAAGGGACCGATAACTATGGCTACACCTTC
>-|TRBV27|TRBD2|TRBJ2-2
CASSLRLAGGPGTGELFF
TGTGCCAGCAGTTTAAGACTAGCGGGAGGGCCGGGCACCGGGGAGCTGTTTTTT
>-|TRBV29-1|-|TRBJ1-4
CSVEDPSFNEKLFF
TGCAGCGTTGAAGATCCGTCCTTTAATGAAAAACTGTTTTTT
>-|TRBV19|TRBD1|TRBJ1-1
CASSIGTVNTEAFF
TGTGCCAGTAGTATCGGGACAGTTAACACTGAAGCTTTCTTT
>-|TRBV6-5|TRBD1|TRBJ1-5
CASRILQGSNQPQHF
TGTGCCAGCAGGATACTACAGGGGTCCAATCAGCCCCAGCATTTT
>-|TRBV19|-|TRBJ2-1
CASTFLNEQFF
TGTGCCAGTACCTTTCTCAATGAGCAGTTCTTC
>-|TRBV11-3|TRBD2|TRBJ2-1
CASSTSGGGRANEQFF
TGTGCCAGCAGCACCTCCGGTGGCGGGAGGGCCAATGAGCAGTTCTTC
>-|TRBV7-6|TRBD2|TRBJ2-5
CASSLGWSQRERKTQYF
TGTGCCAGCAGCTTAGGGTGGTCGCAGCGGGAGAGAAAGACCCAGTACTTC
>-|TRBV7-2|TRBD2|TRBJ2-1
CASSLARRGGGRNNEQFF
TGTGCCAGCAGCTTAGCCCGAAGGGGTGGCGGGAGGAACAATGAGCAGTTCTTC
>-|TRBV5-1|-|TRBJ1-1
CASSSQGSGTNTEAFF
TGCGCCAGCAGCTCGCAGGGGTCAGGAACGAACACTGAAGCTTTCTTT
>-|TRBV30|-|TRBJ2-1
CAWSPRLPEQFF
TGTGCCTGGAGTCCCCGTCTGCCTGAGCAGTTCTTC
>-|TRBV19|-|TRBJ1-1
CASSGRFSTVNTEAFF
TGTGCCAGTAGTGGGCGGTTCTCGACGGTGAACACTGAAGCTTTCTTT
>-|TRBV15|-|TRBJ1-6
CATSSRGAQYNSPLHF
TGTGCCACCAGCAGTAGAGGGGCCCAATATAATTCACCCCTCCACTTT